The present T cell receptor beta chain was sequenced within a study of regulatory T cells in long-lasting Graves disease. On the study more broadly: The definition of persistent Graves' disease was over 5 years of antithyroid drugs with positive TSH receptor antibodies.

Sample time point: persistent/refractory GD, antithyroid drugs over 5 years with positive TRAb. The TCR library used RNA extracted from PBMCs. Investigators report Graves' disease was diagnosed under American Thyroid Association guidelines. The V and J ends lost 3 bases and 4 bases respectively, with 10 bases between them. In germline, CDR1 is SGHTA, CDR2 FQGTGA. The CDR3 is 13 residues long. For TCR beta, libraries came from iRepertoire HTBI primers and Arm-PCR of CDR3 regions. In the source study's methods: Among the samples, roughly 61 TRBV and 14 to 15 TRBJ segments were identified. TCRdb re-analysed the multiplex PCR reads in MiXCR, keeping a single row per CDR3 protein. What appears here as the V and J calls and clone size reflects TCRdb's work, not the paper's. The profile shows roughly 700,000 distinct CDR3 sequences, approximately 31% of them singletons.

Material: peripheral blood mononuclear cells (PBMCs), obtained when the disease was refractory, from a patient treated with antithyroid drugs. The chain employs TRBV7-3 and TRBJ2-7, with D possibly matching TRBD2 (5 bases). The sequence was obtained from a female donor with Graves disease. CDR3: CASSLRAGYEQYF. The CDR3 DNA sequence: TGTGCCAGCAGCTTGAGGGCAGGATACGAGCAGTACTTC.